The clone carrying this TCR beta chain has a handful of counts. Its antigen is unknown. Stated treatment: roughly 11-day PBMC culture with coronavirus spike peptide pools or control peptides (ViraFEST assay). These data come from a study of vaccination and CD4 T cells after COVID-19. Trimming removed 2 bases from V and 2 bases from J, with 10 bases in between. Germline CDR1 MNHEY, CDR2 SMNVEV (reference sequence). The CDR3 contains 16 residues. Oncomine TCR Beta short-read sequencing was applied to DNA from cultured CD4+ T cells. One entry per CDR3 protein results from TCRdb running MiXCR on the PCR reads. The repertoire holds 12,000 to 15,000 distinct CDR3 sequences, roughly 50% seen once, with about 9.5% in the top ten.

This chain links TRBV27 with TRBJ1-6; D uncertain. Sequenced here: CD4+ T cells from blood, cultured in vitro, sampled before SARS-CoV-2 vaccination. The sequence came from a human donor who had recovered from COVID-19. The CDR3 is CASSLRVVAYNSPLHF. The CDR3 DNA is TGTGCCAGCAGTTTAAGGGTGGTCGCCTATAATTCACCCCTCCACTTT.